Shown below are 5 T cell receptor beta chains from a single sample sequenced in a study of neurological immune-mediated disorders. TCRdb re-called the 5' RACE reads with MiXCR, one entry per CDR3 protein. The sample lists more than 25,000 distinct CDR3 sequences, roughly 3.7% occurring once. Sequenced input: CD4+ T cells from blood. These receptors all come from a woman aged 40-49 years in good health.

By frequency in the sample, this clonotype is medium-sized (0.01 to 0.1%). The rearrangement links TRBV4-1 to TRBJ1-5; D uncertain. The CDR3 is 14 residues long. The germline gives CDR1 MGHRA, CDR2 YSYEKL. The V and J ends lost 3 bases and 6 bases respectively, with 12 bases between them. CDR3 bases: TGCGCCAGCAGCCACGGACTTCAGGTTCAGCCCCAGCATTTT. It translates to CASSHGLQVQPQHF.

The J gene is TRBJ1-2, the V gene TRBV5-1; no reliable D call. V lost 0 bases to trimming and J lost 6 bases, with 9 bases between them. Per germline, CDR1 SGHRS and CDR2 YFSETQ. The CDR3 runs to 13 residues. CDR3 nucleotides: TGCGCCAGCAGCTTGGGATCGGGTCATGGCTACACCTTC. Its translation: CASSLGSGHGYTF.

The chain has TRBV4-2 and TRBJ1-3; D is unclear. Trimming took off 0 bases at V and 1 base at J, with 7 bases between the two ends. This CDR3 is 15 amino acids long. The germline CDR1 and CDR2 sequences are LGHNA and YNFKEQ. CDR3 sequence reads: CASSQEPASGNTIYF. CDR3 coding DNA: TGTGCCAGCAGCCAAGAACCGGCTTCTGGAAACACCATATATTTT.

This clonotype was seen ten or more times. The genes are TRBV3-1 and TRBJ1-2; a weak D match, TRBD1 (6 bases). V dropped 5 bases and J dropped 2 bases, with 12 bases sitting between them. Germline V CDR1 and CDR2: LGHDT, YNNKEL (reference sequence). This CDR3 is 14 amino acids long. CDR3 coding DNA: TGTGCCAGCAGCGCCGACAGGATGAACTATGGCTACACCTTC. Protein: CASSADRMNYGYTF.

In its sample, this clonotype was seen many times. The junction and the germline gene differ at one end; a read error may be behind it. The rearrangement links TRBV7-2 to TRBJ1-2; 7 positions agree with TRBD1. This CDR3 contains 14 residues. Germline CDR1 is SGHTA and CDR2 is FQGNSA. CDR3: CASSLAHRGDGYTF. CDR3 bases: TGTGCCAGCAGCCTAGCCCACAGGGGAGATGGCTACACCTTC.